A selection of T cell receptor beta chains follows, all from one sample in a study of T-cell memory formation after mild COVID-19. TCRdb called the 5' RACE reads again in MiXCR, with one record for every CDR3 protein. The profile shows some 410,000 distinct CDR3 sequences, more than 20% of them singletons. Sequencing was carried out using PBMCs or a T cell subset sorted from them (not recorded which). These receptors were taken from an adult woman who had mild COVID-19 (a few samples of this study predate the infection). Cell type and time point are not known. The CDR3 runs from the conserved cysteine through the conserved F or W. The order of the fields is J gene, D gene, V gene, clone size, CDR3 protein, CDR3 DNA. The D gene is left open where the match is weak. Part of the rows lack a size; the others show once, few, many or a class for expanded clones.

TRBJ1-5	.	TRBV5-6	few	CASSLPPGTGSHQPQHF	TGTGCCAGCAGCTTGCCCCCCGGGACGGGGAGCCATCAGCCCCAGCATTTT
TRBJ2-5	.	TRBV18	few	CASSPELVTQYF	TGTGCCAGCTCACCGGAACTAGTTACCCAGTACTTC
TRBJ2-1	TRBD2	TRBV7-9	few	CASSPLAGGFYNEQFF	TGTGCCAGCAGCCCGCTAGCGGGAGGATTCTACAATGAGCAGTTCTTC
TRBJ1-2	.	TRBV5-1	few	CASSFPAVGYGYTF	TGCGCCAGCAGCTTTCCAGCGGTTGGCTATGGCTACACCTTC
TRBJ1-2	.	TRBV29-1	few	CSVEDHYRGGNGYTF	TGCAGCGTTGAAGATCATTATAGAGGTGGGAATGGCTACACCTTC
TRBJ1-2	.	TRBV12-3/TRBV12-4	.	CASSFQAPPYGYTF	TGTGCCAGCAGTTTTCAGGCACCTCCCTATGGCTACACCTTC
TRBJ1-5	.	TRBV12-3/TRBV12-4	few	CASSLGPLQPQHF	TGTGCCAGCAGTTTAGGACCTTTGCAGCCCCAGCATTTT
TRBJ2-7	TRBD1	TRBV9	.	CASSVGGQGAYEQYF	TGTGCCAGCAGCGTAGGGGGACAGGGGGCCTACGAGCAGTACTTC
TRBJ1-2	TRBD1	TRBV5-4	.	CASSLSLTGSGDGYTF	TGTGCCAGCAGCTTATCACTGACAGGGTCGGGTGATGGCTACACCTTC
TRBJ2-5	TRBD2	TRBV20-1	.	CSAERTSGSGETQYF	TGCAGTGCCGAACGAACTAGCGGGAGTGGGGAGACCCAGTACTTC
TRBJ2-7	TRBD2	TRBV9	few	CASSVATSGSVYEQYF	TGTGCCAGCAGCGTAGCGACTAGCGGGAGCGTCTACGAGCAGTACTTC
TRBJ1-1	.	TRBV6-5	.	CASSSSGEGRTEAFF	TGTGCCAGCAGTTCTTCAGGTGAAGGACGCACTGAAGCTTTCTTT
TRBJ2-7	TRBD2	TRBV7-9	.	CASSSGTSGRYEQYF	TGTGCCAGCAGCTCCGGAACTAGCGGGCGTTACGAGCAGTACTTC
TRBJ2-3	.	TRBV4-3	.	CASSQNPGKDTQYF	TGCGCCAGCAGCCAAAACCCCGGGAAAGATACGCAGTATTTT
TRBJ2-3	.	TRBV5-1	once	CASSLAKDSSSTDTQYF	TGCGCCAGCAGCTTGGCCAAGGACTCTTCTAGCACAGATACGCAGTATTTT
TRBJ1-3	TRBD1	TRBV6-6	few	CASSYGQGTSGNTIYF	TGTGCCAGCAGTTATGGACAGGGTACCTCTGGAAACACCATATATTTT
TRBJ2-3	TRBD2	TRBV7-6	few	CASSLAYGPSGKSDTQYF	TGTGCCAGCAGCTTAGCCTACGGGCCTAGCGGGAAATCAGATACGCAGTATTTT
TRBJ2-1	.	TRBV7-8	.	CASSLAPGEQFF	TGTGCCAGCAGCTTAGCCCCTGGGGAGCAGTTCTTC
TRBJ1-1	.	TRBV6-5	.	CASSLGTAPSGAFF	TGTGCCAGCAGTTTGGGGACGGCCCCCTCGGGGGCTTTCTTT
TRBJ1-3	.	TRBV7-9	.	CASLQGLSGNTIYF	TGTGCCAGTTTACAGGGCCTCTCTGGAAACACCATATATTTT
TRBJ2-5	.	TRBV7-9	.	CASTRTVGETQYF	TGTGCCAGCACCAGGACCGTGGGAGAGACCCAGTACTTC
TRBJ2-1	.	TRBV7-9	.	CASSWIRGDPVHEQFF	TGTGCCAGCAGCTGGATACGTGGGGACCCTGTCCATGAGCAGTTCTTC
TRBJ1-4	.	TRBV25-1	.	CASSFRGSANAEKLFF	TGTGCCAGCAGTTTCAGGGGCTCGGCTAATGCGGAAAAACTGTTTTTT
TRBJ2-5	TRBD1	TRBV2	.	CASGKDREETQYF	TGTGCCAGCGGGAAGGACAGGGAAGAGACCCAGTACTTC
TRBJ2-7	TRBD1	TRBV5-5	.	CASSGRDRYYEQYF	TGTGCCAGCAGCGGCCGGGACAGATACTACGAGCAGTACTTC
TRBJ2-7	.	TRBV5-1	few	CASSLQGNDYEQYF	TGCGCCAGCAGCCTACAGGGTAATGACTACGAGCAGTACTTC
TRBJ2-3	.	TRBV12-3/TRBV12-4	few	CASRVDSGTDTQYF	TGTGCCAGCAGGGTTGATTCTGGCACAGATACGCAGTATTTT
TRBJ1-5	.	TRBV10-3	.	CAISMTADQPQHF	TGTGCCATCAGTATGACAGCAGATCAGCCCCAGCATTTT
TRBJ1-2	TRBD1	TRBV12-3/TRBV12-4	.	CASTLTGAYYGYTF	TGTGCCAGCACCTTGACAGGGGCCTACTATGGCTACACCTTC
TRBJ2-1	TRBD2	TRBV11-2	few	CASFGGRDNEQFF	TGTGCCAGTTTTGGCGGGAGAGACAATGAGCAGTTCTTC
TRBJ2-5	.	TRBV5-6	few	CASSYGTPQETQYF	TGTGCCAGCAGCTACGGGACTCCACAAGAGACCCAGTACTTC
TRBJ2-2	TRBD1	TRBV9	.	CASSVGRDSPNTGELFF	TGTGCCAGCAGCGTAGGTCGGGACAGTCCGAACACCGGGGAGCTGTTTTTT
TRBJ2-5	TRBD1	TRBV7-2	.	CASSLVSPGGQETQYF	TGTGCCAGCAGCTTAGTTAGCCCAGGGGGCCAAGAGACCCAGTACTTC
TRBJ1-1	TRBD1	TRBV5-1	few	CASSGKTGGPEAFF	TGCGCCAGCAGCGGGAAGACAGGGGGCCCTGAAGCTTTCTTT
TRBJ2-4	TRBD1	TRBV15	.	CATNTGTGDGRHIQYF	TGTGCCACCAACACCGGGACAGGGGACGGGAGGCACATTCAGTACTTC
TRBJ1-4	.	TRBV27	few	CASSFNREGKLFF	TGTGCCAGCAGTTTTAACAGGGAGGGGAAACTGTTTTTT
TRBJ1-1	.	TRBV20-1	few	CSAPGSGATEAFF	TGCAGTGCTCCCGGTTCGGGAGCCACTGAAGCTTTCTTT
TRBJ1-1	.	TRBV30	.	CAWGRGRGSTEAFF	TGTGCCTGGGGCCGCGGGAGGGGGAGCACTGAAGCTTTCTTT
TRBJ2-5	TRBD2	TRBV4-1	.	CASSPLAMETQYF	TGCGCCAGCAGCCCACTAGCGATGGAGACCCAGTACTTC
TRBJ1-1	TRBD1	TRBV29-1	.	CSVSSGTGGTEAFF	TGCAGCGTTTCCTCCGGGACAGGGGGCACTGAAGCTTTCTTT
TRBJ1-3	.	TRBV12-3/TRBV12-4	few	CASSWGGGSGNTIYF	TGTGCCAGCAGTTGGGGAGGGGGCTCTGGAAACACCATATATTTT
TRBJ2-7	TRBD1	TRBV6-5	few	CASSYQGQGYEQYF	TGTGCCAGCAGTTACCAGGGACAGGGATACGAGCAGTACTTC
TRBJ2-7	.	TRBV24-1	.	CATSADVAYEQYF	TGTGCCACCAGTGCTGACGTAGCCTACGAGCAGTACTTC
TRBJ2-3	.	TRBV7-3	many	CASSLSGGEQDTQYF	TGTGCCAGCAGCTTATCTGGGGGCGAGCAAGATACGCAGTATTTT
TRBJ2-5	.	TRBV7-9	.	CASSDQEGVTQYF	TGTGCCAGCAGCGACCAGGAGGGCGTGACCCAGTACTTC
TRBJ2-3	.	TRBV20-1	few	CSASVVITDTQYF	TGCAGTGCTTCCGTAGTTATCACAGATACGCAGTATTTT
TRBJ1-3	TRBD1	TRBV19	.	CASSTGQVISGNTIYF	TGTGCCAGTAGTACGGGACAGGTGATCTCTGGAAACACCATATATTTT
TRBJ2-3	.	TRBV7-3	.	CASSSRTVDTQYF	TGTGCCAGCAGCTCCAGGACAGTAGATACGCAGTATTTT